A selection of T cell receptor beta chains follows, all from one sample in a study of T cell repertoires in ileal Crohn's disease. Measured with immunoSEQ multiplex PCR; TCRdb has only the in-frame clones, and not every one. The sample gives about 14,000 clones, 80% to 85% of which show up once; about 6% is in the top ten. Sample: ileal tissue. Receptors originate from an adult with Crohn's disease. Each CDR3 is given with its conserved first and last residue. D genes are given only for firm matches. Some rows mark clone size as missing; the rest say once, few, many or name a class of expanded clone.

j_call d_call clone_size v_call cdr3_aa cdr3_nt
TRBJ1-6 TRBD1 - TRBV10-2 CASSEQDRGGSPLHF TGCGCCAGCAGTGAGCAGGACAGGGGAGGCTCACCCCTCCACTTT
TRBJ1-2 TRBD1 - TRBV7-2 CASSLMGQGENGYTF TGTGCCAGCAGCCTGATGGGACAGGGGGAAAATGGCTACACCTTC
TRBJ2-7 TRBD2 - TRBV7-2 CASSSSSGGPWEQYF TGTGCCAGCAGCTCCTCCTCGGGAGGGCCGTGGGAGCAGTACTTC
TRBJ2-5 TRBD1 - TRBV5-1 CASSRDRVQETQYF TGCGCCAGCAGCAGGGACAGGGTACAAGAGACCCAGTACTTC
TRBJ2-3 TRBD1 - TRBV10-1 CASSVRTGGDTQYF TGCGCCAGCAGTGTCAGAACAGGGGGGGATACGCAGTATTTT
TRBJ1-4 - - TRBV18 CASSLRRGQFNEKLFF TGTGCCAGCTCACTTCGCCGAGGACAGTTTAATGAAAAACTGTTTTTT
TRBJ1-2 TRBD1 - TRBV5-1 CASSSNPGTEGALGYTF TGCGCCAGCAGCTCGAACCCCGGGACAGAGGGCGCCCTTGGCTACACCTTC
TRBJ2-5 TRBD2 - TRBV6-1 CASSEGLAGGKETQYF TGTGCCAGCAGTGAAGGGCTAGCGGGGGGTAAAGAGACCCAGTACTTC
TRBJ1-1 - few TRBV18 CASSPIGGGVTEAFF TGTGCCAGCTCACCAATTGGGGGAGGGGTTACTGAAGCTTTCTTT
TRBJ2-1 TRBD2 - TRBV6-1 CASSGVAGAYNEQFF TGTGCCAGCAGTGGAGTAGCGGGGGCCTACAATGAGCAGTTCTTC
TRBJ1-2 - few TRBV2 CASSEWEMDSYGYTF TGTGCCAGCAGTGAATGGGAGATGGACAGCTATGGCTACACCTTC
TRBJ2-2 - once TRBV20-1 CSAAGLRELFF TGCAGTGCTGCGGGGCTGCGGGAGCTGTTTTTT
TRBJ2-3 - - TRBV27 CASSFLRTDPSTDTQYF TGTGCCAGCAGTTTTCTCAGGACAGACCCTAGCACAGATACGCAGTATTTT
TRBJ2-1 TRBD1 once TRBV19 CATKPGQGVYNEQFF TGTGCCACAAAACCGGGACAGGGGGTCTACAATGAGCAGTTCTTC
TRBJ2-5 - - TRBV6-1 CASSEQPTTETQYF TGTGCCAGCAGTGAACAACCGACAACGGAGACCCAGTACTTC
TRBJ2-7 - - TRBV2 CASTGVGYEQYF TGTGCCAGCACAGGTGTGGGCTACGAGCAGTACTTC